The T cell receptor beta chain under discussion was sequenced for a study of shared clonotypes between healthy human individuals. The CDR3 sequence is 15 residues long. Looked up from germline, CDR1 is SGHKS and CDR2 is YYEKEE (reference sequence). V gave up 2 bases and J gave up 5 bases; unmatched junction bases: 6. Clones were read by immunoSEQ multiplex PCR, and TCRdb kept only the in-frame ones, dropping some. Of 2,500,000 or so clones in the sample, around 90% were seen once. The chain carries TRBV5-5 and TRBJ2-5; TRBD1 matches 10 bases. The specimen sequenced was naive CD4+ T cells sorted from blood. Regarding subset: CD45RA+ positively selected. This TCR was sampled from a man aged 18 to 30 in good health. CDR3 sequence (DNA): TGTGCCAGCAGCTTTCGACAGGGGGCTGGCGAGACCCAGTACTTC. Its protein product is CASSFRQGAGETQYF.